One sample yielded the 4 T cell receptor beta chains listed below, sequenced in a study of control samples from healthy donors and cancer patients (TCRdb year 2020). The library was produced with the immunoSEQ multiplex PCR assay. TCRdb mirrors the immuneACCESS table, restricted to in-frame sequences. Some clones are absent from its copies; in checked studies, under half trace to an unresolved V gene, and the reason for the others is unknown. The sample table records 130,000 or so clones; around 92% of these occur just once. The top ten hold approximately 2.2% of the sample. Material for sequencing was blood. These receptor sequences come from a woman in her fifties or sixties in good health.

The genes are TRBV2 and TRBJ2-1, with D possibly being TRBD1 or TRBD2 (5 bases each). This CDR3 is built from 14 residues. Trimming took off 0 bases at V and 12 bases at J, with 15 bases between the two ends. Germline-derived CDR1 and CDR2 are SNHLY and FYNNEI. The CDR3 DNA reads as TGTGCCAGCAGTGAAGCGGTTAACCGGGACCCGCAGTTCTTC. Amino acids: CASSEAVNRDPQFF.

The gene calls are TRBV2 and TRBJ2-3; a possible D gene is TRBD2 (6 bases). The CDR3 is 15 amino acids. The V and J ends lost 6 bases and 6 bases respectively, with 19 bases between them. Germline V gene data show CDR1 as SNHLY and CDR2 as FYNNEI. DNA of the CDR3: TGTGCCAGCAGCGCTATATCGGGAGATGGGGATACGCAGTATTTT. It translates to CASSAISGDGDTQYF.

V and J are TRBV30 and TRBJ2-7; D is possibly TRBD1 or TRBD2 (5 bases each). Trimming pared 2 bases from V and 9 bases from J, leaving 14 bases between. CDR1 and CDR2 from the germline V gene are GTSNPN and SVGIG (reference sequence). The CDR3 sequence is 12 residues long. The CDR3 sequence: CAWSYGDLLQYF. The CDR3 DNA is TGTGCCTGGAGTTACGGGGACCTACTGCAGTACTTC.

A few counts support this clone. The V gene is TRBV19, the J gene TRBJ1-1; no reliable D call. V lost 5 bases to trimming and J lost 1 base, with 14 bases between them. The CDR3 contains 15 residues. The germline V gene has CDR1 LNHDA and CDR2 SQIVND (reference sequence). For the CDR3, the DNA is TGTGCCAGTAGTTCCATGACATCCCAGAACACTGAAGCTTTCTTT. Translating gives CASSSMTSQNTEAFF.